This TCR beta chain was profiled in a study of T cell repertoires in cytomegalovirus infection. Overall study context: Researchers turned to recently identified HLA-C-restricted CMV epitopes as well as well-studied HLA-B-restricted ones. Public TCR beta signatures were indicative of both CMV infection and a matching HLA type.

Study-level findings and limits: HLA-C-restricted, CMV-specific TCR beta clonotypes were dominant ex vivo. Cumulative frequency of public TCR beta families picked out carriers of CMV plus the relevant HLA.

TCRdb itself ran the reads through MiXCR, one entry per CDR3 protein. Of fewer than 130,000 distinct CDR3 sequences listed, over 40% are singletons. This CDR3 comprises 15 residues. Germline CDR1 reads SGDLS; CDR2 reads YYNGEE. Trimming stripped 0 bases from V and 2 bases from J, with 10 bases between. As for this clonotype: Its antigen is unidentified.

J is TRBJ2-3 and V is TRBV9; the D gene is possibly TRBD1 (5 bases). The specimen comprised CD8+ T cells from cultured PBMCs, sampled from culture after CMV antigen stimulation. The TCR sequence derives from a human donor in good health (CMV status not recorded). Some clones in this sample may be carry-over from other donors' samples. This CDR3 is CASSVEGPLTDTQYF. In nucleotides, the CDR3 is TGTGCCAGCAGCGTAGAGGGGCCTCTCACAGATACGCAGTATTTT.